The entry below gives a single T cell receptor beta chain sequence along with its context. The sample originates from a study of blood T cell repertoires in COVID-19. This table comes from immunoSEQ multiplex PCR, and its TCRdb copy is limited to in-frame clones, with some not included. Seen here are 200,000 to 250,000 clones, 85% to 90% observed once, and the top ten hold about 1.2%. The CDR3 covers 17 residues. With 4 bases clipped from V and 5 bases from J, the junction kept 16 bases outside the gene matches. Germline lookup yields CDR1 SQVTM and CDR2 ANQGSEA. This chain links TRBV29-1 with TRBJ1-1; TRBD1 matches at 10 bases. The clonotype comes from a man younger than 40 who had recovered from COVID-19. The sample was PBMCs or T cells enriched from blood (not recorded which). CDR3 DNA: TGCAGCGTTGGAGAAAAGGGACAGGGGCGTGTTACGACTGAAGCTTTCTTT. Translation gives CSVGEKGQGRVTTEAFF.